This T cell receptor (beta chain) was sequenced in a study of prognosis after radiotherapy for stage I lung cancer. Overall study: Individuals diagnosed with stage I non-small cell lung cancer underwent enrollment between April 2018 and early 2019. The approximately twelve male and about six female patients were aged roughly 53 to 95, median roughly 68 years.

This clonotype was seen many times. The antigen is unknown. Whole-study findings and limits: Following stereotactic body radiation therapy, patients who went on to develop distant metastases had lower Shannon entropy.

It was by two-round multiplex PCR that TCR beta CDR3 was amplified from genomic DNA. The authors ran first-round PCR with primers specific to each TRBV and TRBJ gene. TCRdb redid the calling of the multiplex PCR reads with MiXCR, one entry per CDR3 protein. Of about 35,000 distinct CDR3 sequences in the sample, around 35% were seen once. V dropped 5 bases and J dropped 6; count of bases not matched to a gene: 9. CDR1 is SEHNR and CDR2 is FQNEAQ in the germline V gene (reference sequence). This CDR3 is built from 14 residues. This TCR was recovered from a donor at least 50 years old with non-small cell lung cancer. The chain combines TRBV7-9 with TRBJ2-5; 7 nucleotides match TRBD1. Here the sequenced sample was PBMCs, taken before or after stereotactic body radiation therapy (not recorded which). This chain's CDR3 is CASSNSTGPKTQYF. CDR3 DNA sequence: TGTGCCAGCAGCAACTCGACAGGGCCTAAGACCCAGTACTTC.